A selection of T cell receptor beta chains follows, all from one sample in a study of T cells in Graves' hyperthyroidism and ophthalmopathy. TCRdb reprocessed the multiplex PCR reads via MiXCR and lists one record per CDR3 protein. This table has a few hundred thousand distinct CDR3 sequences, 20% appearing once. Source material: blood. These receptors all stem from a man aged 18 to 35 with Graves' hyperthyroidism. CDR3s leave out the opening cysteine and the closing phenylalanine or tryptophan. D genes are given only for firm matches.

-,TRBJ2-2,TRBV6-5,ASSYSGVTNTGELF
-,TRBJ1-5,TRBV12-3/TRBV12-4,ASRAGVNQPQH
-,TRBJ2-7,TRBV11-2,ASSLDISYGQY
TRBD1,TRBJ1-4,TRBV11-1,ASSTIQGGSQEKLF
-,TRBJ1-5,TRBV12-3/TRBV12-4,ASSWGRRPQH
-,TRBJ2-7,TRBV10-2,ASKGGRYEQY
TRBD1,TRBJ2-4,TRBV28,ASSAGTGVQY
-,TRBJ1-5,TRBV20-1,SARKQGGQPQH
TRBD2,TRBJ2-4,TRBV12-3/TRBV12-4,ASSPTLGLAGALTKNIQY
TRBD1,TRBJ1-1,TRBV27,ASSEDRLETEAF
-,TRBJ1-1,TRBV6-1,ASESGADTEAF
-,TRBJ1-1,TRBV5-6,ASSLDLLRTEAF
-,TRBJ2-7,TRBV20-1,SVNPQRSVSYEQY
TRBD2,TRBJ2-7,TRBV27,ASSLGTSGREQY
TRBD1,TRBJ1-2,TRBV27,ASSGDRDNYGYT
-,TRBJ1-2,TRBV12-3/TRBV12-4,ASSHVPVNYGYT
TRBD1,TRBJ1-2,TRBV3-1,ASSLGQAGYT
-,TRBJ2-2,TRBV12-3/TRBV12-4,ASTLLADATGELF
TRBD1,TRBJ2-2,TRBV2,ASSAQGVGTGELF
-,TRBJ2-5,TRBV19,ASSIGPGEETQY
TRBD1,TRBJ1-6,TRBV12-3/TRBV12-4,ASTWTGINSPLH
-,TRBJ1-1,TRBV27,ASSLSGDYLGEAF
TRBD1,TRBJ1-2,TRBV6-5,ASRGYRDRGVYGYT
-,TRBJ2-7,TRBV20-1,SARVHPGGSNYEQY